The present T cell receptor (beta chain) was sequenced within a study of T-cell reconstitution after alpha-beta-depleted transplantation in children (dated by TCRdb to about 2016). General notes on the study: T-cell immune reconstitution after TCRalphabeta/CD19-depleted allogeneic hematopoietic cell transplantation in children was quantitatively tracked in the study by means of TCR repertoire profiling.

This clonotype was seen many times. The antigen it binds to is not known. There are no base qualities to consult, and no much larger clone falls within one base. The library was produced with PCR. Sequencing used an Illumina HiSeq 2500. TCR libraries were prepared with molecular barcoding, using unique molecular identifiers to normalize TCRbeta repertoire quantification. TCRdb took the public reads, trimmed them with fastp at Q25, ran MiXCR for clone calling and kept in-frame beta chains. Rows are unified per CDR3 protein, each entry keeping the most common DNA and genes. A total of some 340,000 distinct CDR3 sequences appear in this sample, approximately 10% of them only once. Clones ranked in the top ten supply under 3% of the sample. Its CDR3 holds 12 amino acids, cysteine through phenylalanine. Just CDR3 DNA is preserved here, 36 bases in frame from base 1. Reading the germline V gene (reference sequence) gives CDR1 DFQATT and CDR2 SNEGSKA. V loses 5 bases, J loses 2 bases, and the germline ends lie 9 bases apart.

The TCR comes from a human donor who donated a stem cell graft to a child with acute lymphoblastic leukemia. The chain joins TRBV20-1 to TRBJ2-5; TRBD2 is possibly the D segment (6 matching bases). The source material was PBMCs from the stem cell graft donor, sampled from the stem cell graft. The CDR3 protein is CSASGVQETQYF. In nucleotide form, the sequence is TGCAGTGCTTCGGGAGTTCAAGAGACCCAGTACTTC.